The text below deals with one TCR beta chain. Its antigen is still unknown. Sequencing relied on immunoSEQ assay v3.0, run at survey level. Sequencing aimed at 40,000-50,000 T-cell genomes per sample. Data came from immunoSEQ multiplex PCR; TCRdb stores just in-frame clones and leaves some out. The sample yields about 15,000 clones, roughly 80% seen once. V was clipped by 3 bases and J by 0 bases, with 11 bases between them. This CDR3 has 16 amino acids. In germline, CDR1 is KGHSH, CDR2 LQKENI. This sample stems from a study of long-term antiretroviral therapy in people with HIV. Study-wide points: Relative to control repertoires, HIV repertoires exhibited narrower CDR3 length ranges.

Every HIV-positive participant received treatment in the United States. The samples comprised roughly 1-11 million cryopreserved PBMC ahead of DNA extraction. The sequence derives from a man aged 35 to 55 with HIV. The J gene is TRBJ2-2, the V gene TRBV18, with a tentative D call TRBD1 (6 bases). The sequenced sample was unsorted PBMCs, obtained just before starting antiretroviral therapy. The CDR3 reads CASSPRQASNTGELFF. The CDR3 DNA reads TGTGCCAGCTCACCTAGACAGGCGTCGAACACCGGGGAGCTGTTTTTT. The entire variable domain, with the rest obtained from reference TRBV18 and TRBJ2-2, is as follows: NAGVMQNPRHLVRRRGQEARLRCSPMKGHSHVYWYRQLPEEGLKFMVYLQKENIIDESGMPKERFSAEFPKEGPSILRIQQVVRGDSAAYFCASSPRQASNTGELFFGEGSRLTVL.